The rows below give T cell receptor beta chains drawn from one sample of a study of PD-1 blockade in mismatch repair-deficient tumors. Using immunoSEQ multiplex PCR, the repertoire was profiled, and TCRdb retains in-frame clones only, with some absent. The data contain over 100,000 clones, 70% to 80% of them singletons. Specimen: peripheral blood, collected around 60 weeks after starting pembrolizumab. Receptors originate from an adult with mismatch repair-deficient cancer. CDR3s leave out the opening cysteine and the closing phenylalanine or tryptophan.

V | CDR3
TRBV15 | ATSQNRNYGYT
TRBV27 | ASSLYSGRRGEQF
TRBV7-2 | ASSYQIQGPLAKNIQY
TRBV5-6 | ASSVDSDRGLLDYGYT
TRBV30 | AWRQDNYGYT
TRBV27 | ASSSQGLRNYGYT
TRBV19 | ASSYGTGNNQPQH
TRBV11-3 | ASSFFGAGYEQY
TRBV5-1 | ASSLGRANTGELF
TRBV5-5 | ASSQSGNTEAF
TRBV5-6 | ASSLFLVDGKETQY
TRBV5-1 | ASSPDGTGNTGELF
TRBV6-6 | ASGDLGPANNEQF
TRBV19 | AQTGGLSGANVLT
TRBV10-1 | ASSPSLQVNEQF
TRBV27 | ASSLKREAGYEQY
TRBV7-2 | ASSKGGGRAGNTIY
TRBV27 | ASSLSLSRTGGSHVQF